A selection of T cell receptor beta chains follows, all from one sample in a study of early T cells in non-severe SARS-CoV-2 infection. MiXCR, applied by TCRdb to the 5' RACE reads, yields one record per CDR3 protein. The sample has around 57,000 distinct CDR3 sequences, approximately 6.2% seen once. The sample comprised whole blood. The receptors here all came from an adult who was a healthcare worker with PCR-confirmed SARS-CoV-2 infection or an uninfected control (not recorded which). The CDR3 runs from the conserved cysteine through the conserved F or W. Each record gives: CDR3 length, clone size, V gene, D gene, J gene, CDR3 protein, CDR3 DNA. A D gene is named only where the DNA matches it firmly. Clone sizes are given selectively: once, few, many, or a class where the clone is expanded.

15,many,TRBV28,-,TRBJ2-3,CASSLLTAGTDTQYF,TGTGCCAGCAGCCTACTAACCGCGGGGACAGATACGCAGTATTTT
16,many,TRBV4-1,TRBD1,TRBJ2-7,CASRRIGTGSSYEQYF,TGCGCCAGCAGACGTATTGGGACAGGGAGCTCCTACGAGCAGTACTTC
16,few,TRBV5-1,-,TRBJ2-1,CASSLVPGSSYNEQFF,TGCGCCAGCAGCTTGGTGCCGGGAAGCTCCTACAATGAGCAGTTCTTC
14,many,TRBV5-6,-,TRBJ1-2,CASILQMAGDGYTF,TGTGCCAGCATCTTGCAGATGGCTGGGGATGGCTACACCTTC
15,-,TRBV6-5,TRBD1,TRBJ2-1,CASSRTGGFYNEQFF,TGTGCCAGCAGTCGGACAGGGGGCTTCTACAATGAGCAGTTCTTC
14,few,TRBV7-6,-,TRBJ1-1,CASRARGGNTEAFF,TGTGCCAGCAGGGCGCGGGGGGGAAACACTGAAGCTTTCTTT
13,-,TRBV6-6,-,TRBJ1-5,CASSRDRNQPQHF,TGTGCCAGCAGTCGGGACCGCAATCAGCCCCAGCATTTT
13,few,TRBV6-1,-,TRBJ1-1,CASSYTLNTEAFF,TGTGCCAGCAGTTACACACTGAACACTGAAGCTTTCTTT
16,few,TRBV12-3/TRBV12-4,TRBD2,TRBJ2-7,CASRLTFGTSSYEQYF,TGTGCCAGCAGGCTTACCTTCGGGACTAGCTCCTACGAGCAGTACTTC
14,-,TRBV24-1,-,TRBJ2-3,CATSEGLNSDTQYF,TGTGCCACCAGTGAGGGTTTGAATTCAGATACGCAGTATTTT
15,few,TRBV28,TRBD1,TRBJ2-2,CATFEGTVNTGELFF,TGTGCCACCTTCGAGGGGACAGTGAACACCGGGGAGCTGTTTTTT
13,-,TRBV3-1,-,TRBJ2-1,CASSQEAANEQFF,TGTGCCAGCAGCCAAGAGGCGGCTAATGAGCAGTTCTTC
13,many,TRBV20-1,TRBD1,TRBJ1-4,CSARTGLNEKLFF,TGCAGTGCACGGACAGGGCTTAATGAAAAACTGTTTTTT
13,-,TRBV12-3/TRBV12-4,-,TRBJ1-4,CASSFLSGEKLFF,TGTGCCAGCAGTTTTCTTAGTGGTGAAAAACTGTTTTTT
17,-,TRBV27,TRBD2,TRBJ2-5,CASSGGIAVPRRETQYF,TGTGCCAGCAGCGGGGGGATAGCGGTACCTCGGCGAGAGACCCAGTACTTC
14,many,TRBV3-1,-,TRBJ2-3,CASSQGLASDTQYF,TGTGCCAGCAGCCAAGGGCTAGCATCGGATACGCAGTATTTT
14,many,TRBV20-1,-,TRBJ1-3,CSAWGESSGNTIYF,TGCAGTGCTTGGGGGGAAAGCTCTGGAAACACCATATATTTT
17,many,TRBV15,TRBD2,TRBJ2-2,CATSRSGLAGVTGELFF,TGTGCCACCAGCAGATCCGGACTAGCGGGAGTAACCGGGGAGCTGTTTTTT
15,-,TRBV11-2,-,TRBJ2-1,CASSPSGQINNEQFF,TGTGCCAGCAGCCCCTCAGGACAGATTAACAATGAGCAGTTCTTC
16,few,TRBV11-3,TRBD1,TRBJ2-1,CASSLGRTGKVGEQFF,TGTGCCAGCAGCTTAGGACGGACAGGGAAGGTTGGTGAGCAGTTCTTC
15,-,TRBV7-2,-,TRBJ2-4,CASSLESSRGNIQYF,TGTGCCAGCAGCTTAGAGTCGTCGAGGGGGAACATTCAGTACTTC
14,many,TRBV27,-,TRBJ1-5,CASSRSQGNQPQHF,TGTGCCAGCAGCCGCTCTCAGGGGAATCAGCCCCAGCATTTT
13,many,TRBV11-2,-,TRBJ2-7,CASSLAQPHEQYF,TGTGCCAGCAGCTTAGCCCAGCCCCACGAGCAGTACTTC
16,few,TRBV20-1,TRBD1,TRBJ2-5,CRVEGPGDRHQETQYF,TGCAGAGTTGAGGGACCGGGGGACAGGCACCAAGAGACCCAGTACTTC
15,few,TRBV18,TRBD1,TRBJ2-7,CASSPGRGITYEQYF,TGTGCCAGCTCACCAGGCAGGGGGATAACCTACGAGCAGTACTTC
14,many,TRBV19,-,TRBJ1-2,CASSIVTGGYGYTF,TGTGCCAGTAGTATCGTGACAGGCGGCTATGGCTACACCTTC
16,-,TRBV30,TRBD1,TRBJ1-2,CAWSVMTGTGSYGYTF,TGTGCCTGGAGTGTAATGACGGGGACAGGGAGCTATGGCTACACCTTC
16,few,TRBV5-1,TRBD1,TRBJ2-5,CASSAGQGRRGETQYF,TGCGCCAGCAGCGCTGGACAGGGGAGACGCGGAGAGACCCAGTACTTC
13,many,TRBV7-2,-,TRBJ1-2,CASSLAGNYGYTF,TGTGCCAGCAGCTTAGCAGGAAACTATGGCTACACCTTC
15,many,TRBV7-2,-,TRBJ2-3,CASSLDRPGRDTQYF,TGTGCCAGCAGCTTAGATCGACCCGGAAGAGATACGCAGTATTTT
15,many,TRBV11-2,-,TRBJ2-7,CASSLDSGATYEQYF,TGTGCCAGCAGCTTAGACTCCGGGGCCACCTACGAGCAGTACTTC
12,-,TRBV12-3/TRBV12-4,-,TRBJ2-7,CASSLDTYEQYF,TGTGCCAGCAGTCTCGACACCTACGAGCAGTACTTC
12,many,TRBV6-1,-,TRBJ2-7,CASNSDSYEQYF,TGTGCCAGCAATAGCGACTCCTACGAGCAGTACTTC
13,few,TRBV12-5,-,TRBJ1-1,CASGPRVNTEAFF,TGTGCTAGTGGTCCGCGGGTGAACACTGAAGCTTTCTTT
11,many,TRBV20-1,-,TRBJ2-5,CSGQVQETQYF,TGCAGTGGACAAGTTCAAGAGACCCAGTACTTC
15,few,TRBV15,-,TRBJ1-5,CATSREDSKYQPQHF,TGTGCCACCAGCAGAGAAGACAGTAAATATCAGCCCCAGCATTTT
13,-,TRBV11-2,-,TRBJ2-7,CASSPSGRYEQYF,TGTGCCAGCAGCCCCTCGGGACGCTACGAGCAGTACTTC
14,-,TRBV6-2/TRBV6-3,TRBD1,TRBJ2-1,CASSYGTANNEQFF,TGTGCCAGCAGTTACGGGACAGCAAACAATGAGCAGTTCTTC
15,few,TRBV6-6,TRBD1,TRBJ1-6,CASIPNRGRNSPLHF,TGTGCCAGCATCCCCAACAGGGGAAGAAATTCACCCCTCCACTTT
13,many,TRBV20-1,-,TRBJ2-7,CSARDQGSGEQYF,TGCAGTGCTAGAGATCAAGGGTCGGGGGAGCAGTACTTC
15,-,TRBV11-3,TRBD1,TRBJ1-1,CASSPGGGLNTEAFF,TGTGCCAGCAGCCCAGGGGGGGGCCTGAACACTGAAGCTTTCTTT
16,many,TRBV18,-,TRBJ1-4,CASSPSFVATNEKLFF,TGTGCCAGCTCACCATCGTTCGTCGCAACTAATGAAAAACTGTTTTTT
14,-,TRBV7-2,-,TRBJ2-1,CASSFGGARNEQFF,TGTGCCAGCAGCTTTGGGGGGGCCAGGAATGAGCAGTTCTTC
14,many,TRBV12-3/TRBV12-4,TRBD1,TRBJ2-7,CASTMGQGIHEQYF,TGTGCCAGCACCATGGGACAGGGAATCCACGAGCAGTACTTC
16,many,TRBV7-2,TRBD1,TRBJ1-1,CASSSPGTARNTEAFF,TGTGCCAGCAGCTCACCCGGGACAGCGAGGAACACTGAAGCTTTCTTT
15,few,TRBV20-1,TRBD1,TRBJ2-4,CSANAGDSQLNIQYF,TGCAGTGCTAACGCCGGGGACAGCCAATTAAACATTCAGTACTTC
15,many,TRBV7-2,-,TRBJ2-3,CASSLRGVYTDTQYF,TGTGCCAGCAGCTTGCGGGGCGTTTACACAGATACGCAGTATTTT
14,many,TRBV21-1,-,TRBJ2-1,CASSKAEGANEQFF,TGTGCCAGCAGCAAAGCGGAGGGGGCCAATGAGCAGTTCTTC
15,-,TRBV2,-,TRBJ1-2,CASRGTVLGNYGYTF,TGTGCCAGTCGGGGTACGGTTTTGGGTAACTATGGCTACACCTTC
13,few,TRBV30,-,TRBJ1-1,CASLRGENTEAFF,TGTGCCTCACTGCGGGGTGAGAACACTGAAGCTTTCTTT
12,-,TRBV29-1,-,TRBJ2-7,CSFTGSRGEQYF,TGCAGCTTTACCGGGTCTCGGGGCGAGCAGTACTTC
14,few,TRBV5-1,-,TRBJ2-3,CASSLAYITDTQYF,TGCGCCAGCAGCTTGGCCTATATCACAGATACGCAGTATTTT